This TCR beta chain was obtained from a study of blood T cells in healthy people across ages. This clonotype appeared a few times. Its cognate antigen is unknown. The study's findings and limits: Calculation of diversity from one million T cells yielded estimates considered to be underestimates. In the absence of known donor CMV status, changes in expanded clonotypes were possibly confounded.

Using a J-beta primer mix together with a sample-barcoded 5' primer, a second PCR was run for roughly 6 to 12 cycles. TCRdb fed the 5' RACE reads into MiXCR, producing one record per CDR3 protein. In the table there are about 1,500,000 distinct CDR3 sequences, 42% of which are singletons. The CDR3 length is 14 residues. Germline trimming cut 1 base from V and 4 bases from J; bases unmatched to any gene: 7. Germline loops: CDR1 DFQATT, CDR2 SNEGSKA (reference sequence). The chain has TRBV20-1 and TRBJ2-7; 7 bases align to TRBD1. The origin of this receptor is a young woman in good health. The sequenced sample consisted of blood. The CDR3 reads CSARVTGDAYEQYF. The CDR3 coding sequence is TGCAGTGCTAGAGTCACAGGGGATGCTTACGAGCAGTACTTC.